The sequence of this T cell receptor beta chain was determined in a study of blood T cell repertoires in COVID-19. Study as a whole: Specimens from acute and convalescent COVID-19 originated in the United States, Italy and Spain.

In the original analysis: Amplifying reference gene primers gave estimates of nucleated cell counts. Generated by immunoSEQ multiplex PCR, the TCRdb table keeps only in-frame clones and is missing some. V and J calls and clone size are given by that table; D and trimming were obtained from the DNA. Among around 280,000 clones listed, around nine tenths were seen once. Trimming removed 5 bases at V and 2 bases at J, with 16 bases between. The CDR3 runs 15 residues. The germline gives CDR1 SGHVS, CDR2 FQNEAQ. The origin of this receptor is a woman between 40 and 55 years old who had recovered from COVID-19. The V gene is TRBV7-8, the J gene TRBJ2-7; TRBD2 is a possible D gene (6 bases). Sequenced material: PBMCs or T cells enriched from blood (not recorded which). This CDR3 is CASSVGLRPPYEQYF. DNA of the CDR3: TGTGCCAGCAGCGTGGGACTCCGGCCCCCCTACGAGCAGTACTTC.